This is a list of T cell receptor beta chains from one sample in a study of cytomegalovirus exposure and HLA in healthy donors. Only in-frame clones appear in the TCRdb table, and some are missing; sequencing was by immunoSEQ multiplex PCR. This repertoire includes approximately 34,000 clones. Sequenced sample: PBMCs. The receptors stem from a woman aged 40-49 years in good health and CMV-seropositive. The CDR3 runs from the conserved cysteine through the conserved F or W. A D gene is named only where the DNA matches it firmly.

v_gene: TRBV19
j_gene: TRBJ1-4
d_gene: TRBD1
CDR3aa: CASSRTQGATNEKLFF
CDR3nt: TGTGCCAGTAGTAGGACACAGGGGGCAACTAATGAAAAACTGTTTTTT

v_gene: TRBV27
j_gene: TRBJ1-4
d_gene: TRBD1
CDR3aa: CASSLGGGTGGEKLFF
CDR3nt: TGTGCCAGCAGTTTAGGAGGTGGGACAGGAGGTGAAAAACTGTTTTTT

v_gene: TRBV13
j_gene: TRBJ2-5
d_gene: TRBD2
CDR3aa: CASSLKAGVPETQYF
CDR3nt: TGTGCCAGCAGCTTAAAGGCGGGAGTGCCAGAGACCCAGTACTTC

v_gene: TRBV7-9
j_gene: TRBJ2-3
d_gene: NA
CDR3aa: CASSSSSGTSSTDTQYF
CDR3nt: TGTGCCAGCAGCTCTTCCTCCGGGACTTCTAGCACAGATACGCAGTATTTT

v_gene: TRBV15
j_gene: TRBJ2-5
d_gene: TRBD2
CDR3aa: CATSTGLAGFQETQYF
CDR3nt: TGTGCCACCAGCACGGGACTAGCGGGCTTTCAAGAGACCCAGTACTTC

v_gene: TRBV6-1
j_gene: TRBJ1-6
d_gene: NA
CDR3aa: CASSADAGRNSPLHF
CDR3nt: TGTGCCAGCAGTGCGGATGCGGGACGCAATTCACCCCTCCACTTT

v_gene: TRBV4-1
j_gene: TRBJ2-4
d_gene: NA
CDR3aa: CASSQDSTSASDIQYF
CDR3nt: TGCGCCAGCAGCCAAGACTCTACCTCAGCGAGTGACATTCAGTACTTC

v_gene: TRBV27
j_gene: TRBJ2-3
d_gene: TRBD2
CDR3aa: CASSSPGTRGDTQYF
CDR3nt: TGTGCCAGCAGTTCACCCGGGACTAGGGGAGATACGCAGTATTTT

v_gene: TRBV7-9
j_gene: TRBJ1-6
d_gene: TRBD1
CDR3aa: CASSSNRGSSYNSPLHF
CDR3nt: TGTGCCAGCAGCTCGAACAGGGGGAGCTCCTATAATTCACCCCTCCACTTT

v_gene: TRBV7-9
j_gene: TRBJ1-1
d_gene: NA
CDR3aa: CASSFRVNTEAFF
CDR3nt: TGTGCCAGCAGCTTTCGGGTGAACACTGAAGCTTTCTTT

v_gene: TRBV5-1
j_gene: TRBJ2-3
d_gene: TRBD1
CDR3aa: CASSLAGGSGTDTQYF
CDR3nt: TGCGCCAGCAGCTTGGCAGGGGGATCGGGCACAGATACGCAGTATTTT

v_gene: TRBV19
j_gene: TRBJ1-1
d_gene: TRBD1
CDR3aa: CASSKRQGAANTEAFF
CDR3nt: TGTGCCAGTAGTAAAAGACAGGGGGCGGCGAACACTGAAGCTTTCTTT

v_gene: TRBV9
j_gene: TRBJ2-1
d_gene: TRBD2
CDR3aa: CASSVGEGGPREQFF
CDR3nt: TGTGCCAGCAGCGTAGGCGAGGGAGGGCCTCGTGAGCAGTTCTTC

v_gene: TRBV19
j_gene: TRBJ2-1
d_gene: NA
CDR3aa: CASPRRGGYNEQFF
CDR3nt: TGTGCCAGTCCCAGACGGGGAGGATACAATGAGCAGTTCTTC

v_gene: TRBV4-1
j_gene: TRBJ1-5
d_gene: TRBD1
CDR3aa: CASSQAAGTGGNRNQPQHF
CDR3nt: TGCGCCAGCAGCCAAGCGGCCGGGACAGGGGGAAACCGAAATCAGCCCCAGCATTTT

v_gene: TRBV27
j_gene: TRBJ2-1
d_gene: TRBD2
CDR3aa: CASSFAGLGHNEQFF
CDR3nt: TGTGCCAGCAGTTTCGCGGGACTAGGACACAATGAGCAGTTCTTC

v_gene: TRBV6-1
j_gene: TRBJ2-3
d_gene: NA
CDR3aa: CASSEGWTVGGDTQYF
CDR3nt: TGTGCCAGCAGTGAGGGATGGACCGTCGGAGGAGATACGCAGTATTTT

v_gene: TRBV19
j_gene: TRBJ2-7
d_gene: NA
CDR3aa: CASSTHRVPYEQYF
CDR3nt: TGTGCCAGTAGTACGCACAGGGTCCCCTACGAGCAGTACTTC

v_gene: TRBV4-1
j_gene: TRBJ1-4
d_gene: NA
CDR3aa: CASSQGGVTNEKLFF
CDR3nt: TGCGCCAGCAGCCAAGGGGGGGTAACTAATGAAAAACTGTTTTTT

v_gene: TRBV28
j_gene: TRBJ1-2
d_gene: NA
CDR3aa: CASRSGSGYGYTF
CDR3nt: TGTGCCAGCAGGTCAGGTTCTGGCTATGGCTACACCTTC

v_gene: TRBV7-8
j_gene: TRBJ1-5
d_gene: NA
CDR3aa: CASSLAHTDQPQHF
CDR3nt: TGTGCCAGCAGCTTAGCGCATACAGATCAGCCCCAGCATTTT

v_gene: TRBV28
j_gene: TRBJ1-4
d_gene: NA
CDR3aa: CASSPTGWNEKLFF
CDR3nt: TGTGCCAGCAGCCCCACAGGGTGGAATGAAAAACTGTTTTTT

v_gene: TRBV9
j_gene: TRBJ1-3
d_gene: NA
CDR3aa: CASSALPTGLASPLAIYF
CDR3nt: TGTGCCAGCAGCGCCCTGCCGACAGGTCTGGCATCGCCACTCGCCATATATTTT

v_gene: TRBV6-5
j_gene: TRBJ2-7
d_gene: TRBD2
CDR3aa: CASRKEGGRSYEQYF
CDR3nt: TGTGCCAGCAGAAAGGAGGGAGGGAGATCCTACGAGCAGTACTTC